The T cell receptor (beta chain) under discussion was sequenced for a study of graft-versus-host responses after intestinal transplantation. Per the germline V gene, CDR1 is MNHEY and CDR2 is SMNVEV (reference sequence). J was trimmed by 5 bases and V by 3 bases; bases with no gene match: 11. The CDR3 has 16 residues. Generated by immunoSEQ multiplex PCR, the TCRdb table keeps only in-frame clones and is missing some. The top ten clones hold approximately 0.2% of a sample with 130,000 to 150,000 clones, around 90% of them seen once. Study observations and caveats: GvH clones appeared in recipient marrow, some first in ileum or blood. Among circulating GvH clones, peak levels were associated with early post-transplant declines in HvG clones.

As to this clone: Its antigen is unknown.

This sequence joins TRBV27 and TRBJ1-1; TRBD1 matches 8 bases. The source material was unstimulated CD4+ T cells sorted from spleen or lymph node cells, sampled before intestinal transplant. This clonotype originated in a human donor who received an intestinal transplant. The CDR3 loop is CASSLWAGGGGTEAFF. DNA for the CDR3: TGTGCCAGCAGTTTGTGGGCAGGGGGCGGCGGGACTGAAGCTTTCTTT.